This T cell receptor beta chain was recovered during a study of shared clonotypes between healthy human individuals. Points from the study as a whole: Rarefaction demonstrated incomplete sorted-subset sequencing despite large depth.

A word on this clone: What it binds is not known.

There were no recent acute infections or vaccinations among the donors, who were healthy HIV-negative adults. The study separated CD4+ cells into CD45RA+ naive and CD45RA-negative memory subsets. Clones were read by immunoSEQ multiplex PCR, and TCRdb kept only the in-frame ones, dropping some. Here the sample spans some 1,600,000 clones, 98% being singletons. This clonotype originated in a young man in good health. Material: naive CD4+ T cells sorted from blood. Regarding subset: CD45RA+ positively selected.

The CDR3 loop reads CASSYTWGELFF. The CDR3 DNA reads as TGTGCCAGCAGTTACACCTGGGGGGAGCTGTTTTTT. V usage is TRBV28 and J usage is TRBJ2-2; D is unclear. Germline assignment: CDR1 MDHEN and CDR2 SYDVKM. V was pared by 4 bases and J by 8 bases, with 8 bases between. This CDR3 has 12 residues.